This section outlines one TCR beta chain sequence together with its context. The sample comes from a study of human T cells and chemical hapten exposure. The CDR3 covers 16 residues. V was shortened by 5 bases and J by 1 base, with 16 bases between the two germline ends. The V gene's germline CDR1 is SGHTA and CDR2 FQGNSA. Specified time point: pre-sensitization, week 0. Regarding treatment: therapeutic diphenylcyclopropenone sensitization with weekly scalp DPC. Patches went on only after blood had been drawn each time. TCRdb reprocessed the RACE reads via MiXCR and lists one record per CDR3 protein. The repertoire holds a few hundred thousand distinct CDR3 sequences, with 5.5% as singletons.

The sample in question was whole blood, obtained in connection with sensitization to the hapten diphenylcyclopropenone (DPC). The receptor was derived from a woman between 18 and 29 years old with alopecia areata. Some clones in this sample may be carry-over from other donors' samples. The chain employs TRBV7-2 and TRBJ2-3, with TRBD2 as a possible D gene (6 bases). The CDR3 DNA reads TGTGCCAGCAGCCTTGGGACTCTCCGGGGCACAGATACGCAGTATTTT. Translating gives CASSLGTLRGTDTQYF.